This T cell receptor (beta chain) was obtained from a study of vaccination effects on CD4 cells after COVID-19. Study in general: Samples gathered post-vaccine arrived a median of 72 days past the second dose. Study-level findings and limits: Relatively few convalescent patients took part in the study, which had no early post-infection timepoints. Just 1 of 255 vaccine-induced clones in healthy recipients was cross-reactive.

Trimming shortened V by 1 base and J by 11 bases, and 9 bases separated the two germline ends. Germline V lookup: CDR1 KGHSH, CDR2 LQKENI. This CDR3 has 13 residues. TCRdb keeps only in-frame clones here, not all; method: immunoSEQ multiplex PCR. The table has more than 60,000 clones, around 74% seen once. About this clone itself: The antigen is not known.

CD4+ T cells specific for antigen were expanded with viral peptide pools by the ViraFEST assay before sequencing. With around ten days of culture completed, CD4+ T cells were isolated. All participants had two doses of either the BNT162b2 or mRNA-1273 vaccine. About 2.2 million PBMC per well were cultured with around 10 IU/ml IL-2 and approximately 9.1 ug/ml peptides. Material: CD4+ T cells from PBMCs cultured with HCoV-229E spike peptides, obtained after COVID-19 vaccination. The rearrangement links TRBV18 to TRBJ1-6; D ambiguous. The sequence derives from a human donor who received a COVID-19 vaccine. CDR3 region: CASSPQGNPPLHF. In nucleotides, the CDR3 is TGTGCCAGCTCACCACAGGGAAATCCACCCCTCCACTTT.